This T cell receptor (beta chain) was observed in a study of control samples from healthy donors and cancer patients. Germline CDR1 and CDR2: LNHDA and SQIVND (reference sequence). The CDR3 runs to 13 residues. Trimming cost V 3 bases and J 4 bases, with 9 bases left between them. TCRdb keeps only in-frame clones here, not all; method: immunoSEQ multiplex PCR. The table records about 98,000 clones, about 79% of them present only once. The sequencing input was blood. The chain employs TRBV19 and TRBJ1-1; D possibly corresponds to TRBD1 (5 bases). The receptor was derived from a woman in her 30s in good health. The CDR3 DNA reads as TGTGCCAGTAGTATTCCGGGGCTCACTGAAGCTTTCTTT. Protein sequence: CASSIPGLTEAFF.